Included here is one T cell receptor (beta chain) sequence, with context. The target antigen is unknown. The entry originates in a study of monozygotic twins with cystic fibrosis. Study-level findings and limits: Clonality was generally low (median around 0.009), higher in the most severe patients.

Profiled with immunoSEQ multiplex PCR; TCRdb holds only in-frame clones, not every one. The sample contains about 23,000 clones, 97% of which appear only once. Sequencing input: blood. This clonotype was sampled from a girl aged 5-17 years with cystic fibrosis.

The chain's CDR3 is CAISDGSTPYPETGANVLTF. CDR3 bases: TGTGCCATCAGTGATGGCAGCACCCCGTATCCAGAAACTGGGGCCAACGTCCTGACTTTC. The J gene is TRBJ2-6, the V gene TRBV10-3; no firm D call. This CDR3 contains 20 residues. V shed 3 bases and J shed 2 bases, with 23 bases lying between them. The germline CDR1 and CDR2 sequences are ENHRY and SYGVKD.